This TCR beta chain was profiled in a study of regulatory T cells in long-lasting Graves disease. The germline V gene encodes CDR1 MDHEN and CDR2 SYDVKM. The CDR3 totals 12 residues. Between the trimmed V and J ends, which lost 11 bases and 10 bases, there was a span of 21 bases. Through Arm-PCR of CDR3 regions and iRepertoire HTBI primers, TCR beta libraries were built. TCRdb re-called the multiplex PCR reads through MiXCR, storing one row per CDR3 protein. This table holds roughly 610,000 distinct CDR3 sequences, under 20% found once. Time point described: newly diagnosed GD, antithyroid drugs for less than 3 months. Extracted RNA from PBMCs served as the source of the TCR library. The sample was also reused in another study, on T cells in Graves' hyperthyroidism and ophthalmopathy.

This chain joins TRBV28 and TRBJ2-7; the D call may be TRBD1 or TRBD2 (5 bases each). This TCR derives from a woman in her thirties with Graves disease. Sample: peripheral blood mononuclear cells (PBMCs), taken at new diagnosis, from a patient treated with antithyroid drugs. CDR3 loop: CASGTPARSQYF. CDR3 nucleotide sequence: TGTGCCTCAGGGACCCCAGCACGGTCACAGTACTTC.